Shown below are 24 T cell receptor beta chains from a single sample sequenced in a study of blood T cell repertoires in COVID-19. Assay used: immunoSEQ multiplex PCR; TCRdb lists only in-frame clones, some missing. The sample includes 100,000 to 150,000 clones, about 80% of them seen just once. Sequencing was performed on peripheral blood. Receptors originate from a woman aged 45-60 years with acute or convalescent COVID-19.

CDR3 amino acids: CASITPGTAGYTF. CDR3 bases: TGCGCCAGCATCACCCCCGGGACAGCTGGCTACACCTTC. This chain joins TRBV10-2 and TRBJ1-2, with 7 bases lining up with TRBD1. The germline CDR1 and CDR2 sequences are WSHSY and SAAADI. The length of the CDR3 is 13 residues. V lost 7 bases, J lost 7 bases, and 9 bases stayed unmatched.

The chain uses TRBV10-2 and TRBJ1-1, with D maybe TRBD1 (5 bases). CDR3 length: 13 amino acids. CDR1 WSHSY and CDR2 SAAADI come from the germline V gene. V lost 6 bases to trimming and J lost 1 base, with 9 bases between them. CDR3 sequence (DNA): TGCGCCAGCAGCAAGCAGGGGAACACTGAAGCTTTCTTT. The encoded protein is CASSKQGNTEAFF.

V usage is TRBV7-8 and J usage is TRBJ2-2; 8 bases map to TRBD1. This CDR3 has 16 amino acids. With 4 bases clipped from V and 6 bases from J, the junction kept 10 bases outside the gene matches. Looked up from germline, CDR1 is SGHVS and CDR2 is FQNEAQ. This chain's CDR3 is CASSSREPQGAGELFF. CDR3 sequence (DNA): TGTGCCAGCAGCTCACGTGAGCCACAGGGGGCCGGGGAGCTGTTTTTT.

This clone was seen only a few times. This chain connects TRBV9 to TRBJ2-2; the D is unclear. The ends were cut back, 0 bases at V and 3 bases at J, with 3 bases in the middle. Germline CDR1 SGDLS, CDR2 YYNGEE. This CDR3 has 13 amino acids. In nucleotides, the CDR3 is TGTGCCAGCAGCGTAGTCGACACCGGGGAGCTGTTTTTT. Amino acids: CASSVVDTGELFF.

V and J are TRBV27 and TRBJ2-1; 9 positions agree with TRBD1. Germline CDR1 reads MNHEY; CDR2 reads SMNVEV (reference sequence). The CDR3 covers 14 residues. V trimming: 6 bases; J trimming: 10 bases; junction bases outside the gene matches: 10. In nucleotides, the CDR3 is TGTGCCAGCAGCTACAGGGGGCCCCCCGCGGAGCAGTTCTTC. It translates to CASSYRGPPAEQFF.

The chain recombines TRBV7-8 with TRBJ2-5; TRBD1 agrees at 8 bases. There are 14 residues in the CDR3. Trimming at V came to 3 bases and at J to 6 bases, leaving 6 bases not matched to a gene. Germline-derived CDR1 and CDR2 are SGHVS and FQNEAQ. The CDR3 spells CASSLDRVVQTQYF. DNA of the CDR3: TGTGCCAGCAGCTTGGACAGGGTGGTACAGACCCAGTACTTC.

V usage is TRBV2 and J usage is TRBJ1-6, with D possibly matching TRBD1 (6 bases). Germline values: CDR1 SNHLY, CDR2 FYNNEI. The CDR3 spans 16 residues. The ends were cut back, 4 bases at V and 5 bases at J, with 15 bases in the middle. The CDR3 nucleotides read TGTGCCAGCAGTGTAGAACGGACAGTGCATAATTCACCCCTCCACTTT. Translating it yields CASSVERTVHNSPLHF.

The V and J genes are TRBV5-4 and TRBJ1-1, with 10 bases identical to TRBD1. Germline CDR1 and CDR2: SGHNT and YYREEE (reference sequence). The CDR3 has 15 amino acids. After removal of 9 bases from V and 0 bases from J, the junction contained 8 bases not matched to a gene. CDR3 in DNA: TGTGCCACCAGGACAGGGGGAGCCATGAACACTGAAGCTTTCTTT. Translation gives CATRTGGAMNTEAFF. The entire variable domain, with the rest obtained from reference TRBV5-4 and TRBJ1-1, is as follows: ETGVTQSPTHLIKTRGQQVTLRCSSQSGHNTVSWYQQALGQGPQFIFQYYREEENGRGNFPPRFSGLQFPNYSSELNVNALELDDSALYLCATRTGGAMNTEAFFGQGTRLTVV.

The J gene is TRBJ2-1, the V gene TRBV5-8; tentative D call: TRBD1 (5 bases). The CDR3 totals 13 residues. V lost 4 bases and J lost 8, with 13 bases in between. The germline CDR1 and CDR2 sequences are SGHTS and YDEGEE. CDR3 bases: TGTGCCAGCAGCAAGGGCCTCAGGGATGAGCAGTTCTTC. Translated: CASSKGLRDEQFF.

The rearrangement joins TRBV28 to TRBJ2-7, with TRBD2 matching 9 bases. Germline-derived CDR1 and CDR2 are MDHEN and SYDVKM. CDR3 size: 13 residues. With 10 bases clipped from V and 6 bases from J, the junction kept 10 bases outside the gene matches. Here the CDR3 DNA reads TGTGCCACCGAGCGGGAGGCCCCCCCCGAGCAGTACTTC. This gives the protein CATEREAPPEQYF.

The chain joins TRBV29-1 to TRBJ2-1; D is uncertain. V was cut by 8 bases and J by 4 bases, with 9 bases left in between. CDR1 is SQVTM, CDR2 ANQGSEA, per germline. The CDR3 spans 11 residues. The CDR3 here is CSTYRYNEQFF. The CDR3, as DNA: TGCAGCACCTACAGATACAATGAGCAGTTCTTC.

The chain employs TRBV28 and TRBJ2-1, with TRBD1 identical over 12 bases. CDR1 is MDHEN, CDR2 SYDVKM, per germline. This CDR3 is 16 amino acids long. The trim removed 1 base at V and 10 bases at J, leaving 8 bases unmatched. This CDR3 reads CASSLLPGQGAEEQFF. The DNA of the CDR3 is TGTGCCAGCAGTTTATTACCGGGACAGGGGGCAGAAGAGCAGTTCTTC. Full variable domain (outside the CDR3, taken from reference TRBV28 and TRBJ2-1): DVKVTQSSRYLVKRTGEKVFLECVQDMDHENMFWYRQDPGLGLRLIYFSYDVKMKEKGDIPEGYSVSREKKERFSLILESASTNQTSMYLCASSLLPGQGAEEQFFGPGTRLTVL.

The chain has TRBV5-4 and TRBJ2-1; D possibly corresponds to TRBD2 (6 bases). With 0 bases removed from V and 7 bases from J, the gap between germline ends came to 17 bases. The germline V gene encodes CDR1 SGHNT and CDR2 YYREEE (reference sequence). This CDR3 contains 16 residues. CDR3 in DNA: TGTGCCAGCAGCTTGGCGCGGACCGGGAGTAGGAATGAGCAGTTCTTC. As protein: CASSLARTGSRNEQFF.

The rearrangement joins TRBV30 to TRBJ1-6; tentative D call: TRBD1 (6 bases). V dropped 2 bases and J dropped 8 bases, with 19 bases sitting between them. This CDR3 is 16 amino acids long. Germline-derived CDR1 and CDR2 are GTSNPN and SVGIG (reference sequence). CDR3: CAWSIFKGRGDSPLHF. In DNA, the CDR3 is TGTGCCTGGAGTATCTTCAAGGGCAGGGGCGATTCACCCCTCCACTTT. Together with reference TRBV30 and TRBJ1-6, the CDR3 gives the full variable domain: SQTIHQWPATLVQPVGSPLSLECTVEGTSNPNLYWYRQAAGRGLQLLFYSVGIGQISSEVPQNLSASRPQDRQFILSSKKLLLSDSGFYLCAWSIFKGRGDSPLHFGNGTRLTVT.

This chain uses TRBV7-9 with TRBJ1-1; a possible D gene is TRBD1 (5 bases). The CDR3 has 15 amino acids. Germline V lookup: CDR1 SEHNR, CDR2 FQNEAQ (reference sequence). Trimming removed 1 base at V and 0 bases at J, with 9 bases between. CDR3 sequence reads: CASSLGGAMNTEAFF. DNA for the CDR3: TGTGCCAGCAGCTTAGGTGGGGCTATGAACACTGAAGCTTTCTTT.

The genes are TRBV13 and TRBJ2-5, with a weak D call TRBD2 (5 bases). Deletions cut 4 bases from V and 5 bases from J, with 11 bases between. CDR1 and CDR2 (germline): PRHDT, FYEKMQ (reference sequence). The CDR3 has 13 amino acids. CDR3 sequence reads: CASSSRVWETQYF. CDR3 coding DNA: TGTGCCAGCAGCTCGAGGGTCTGGGAGACCCAGTACTTC.

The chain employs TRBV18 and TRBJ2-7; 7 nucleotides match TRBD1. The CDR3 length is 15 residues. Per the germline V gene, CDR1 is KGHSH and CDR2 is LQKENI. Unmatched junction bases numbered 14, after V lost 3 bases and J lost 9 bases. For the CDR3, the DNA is TGTGCCAGCTCACCCTTTACAGGGGCCTCGGGTGTGCAGTACTTC. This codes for CASSPFTGASGVQYF. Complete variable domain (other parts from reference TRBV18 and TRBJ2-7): NAGVMQNPRHLVRRRGQEARLRCSPMKGHSHVYWYRQLPEEGLKFMVYLQKENIIDESGMPKERFSAEFPKEGPSILRIQQVVRGDSAAYFCASSPFTGASGVQYFGPGTRLTVT.

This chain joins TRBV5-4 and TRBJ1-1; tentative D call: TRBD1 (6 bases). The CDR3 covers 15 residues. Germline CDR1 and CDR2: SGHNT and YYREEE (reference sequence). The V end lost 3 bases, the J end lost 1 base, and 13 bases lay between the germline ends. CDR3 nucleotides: TGTGCCAGCAGCTCCCGGACAGAAGGGAACACTGAAGCTTTCTTT. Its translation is CASSSRTEGNTEAFF.

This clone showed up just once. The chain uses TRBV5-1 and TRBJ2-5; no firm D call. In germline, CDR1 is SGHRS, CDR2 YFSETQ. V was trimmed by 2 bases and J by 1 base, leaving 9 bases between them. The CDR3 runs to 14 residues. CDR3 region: CASSFLGGQETQYF. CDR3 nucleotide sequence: TGCGCCAGCAGCTTCCTAGGTGGCCAAGAGACCCAGTACTTC.

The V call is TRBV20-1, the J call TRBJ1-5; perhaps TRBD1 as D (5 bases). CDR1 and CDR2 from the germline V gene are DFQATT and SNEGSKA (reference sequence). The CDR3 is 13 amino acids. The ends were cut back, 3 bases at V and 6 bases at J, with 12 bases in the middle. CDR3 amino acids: CSASSGSSQPQHF. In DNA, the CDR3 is TGCAGTGCTAGTTCAGGGTCTTCTCAGCCCCAGCATTTT.

The CDR3 DNA sequence: TGTGCCATCAGTGAGAGGGTAGCGGGGAACCGGGACGGGGAGCTGTTTTTT. Its translation is CAISERVAGNRDGELFF. The chain carries TRBV10-3 and TRBJ2-2, with TRBD2 matching 8 bases. CDR1 is ENHRY, CDR2 SYGVKD, per germline. The CDR3 covers 17 residues. V trimming: 2 bases; J trimming: 7 bases; junction bases outside the gene matches: 12.

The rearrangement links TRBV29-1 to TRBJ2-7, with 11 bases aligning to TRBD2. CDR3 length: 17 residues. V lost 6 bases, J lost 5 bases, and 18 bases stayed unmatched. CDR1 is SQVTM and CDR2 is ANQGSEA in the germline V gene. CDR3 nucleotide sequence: TGCAGCGTGCGTACTAGCGGGAGTTATCTGGGCTTTGACGAGCAGTACTTC. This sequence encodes CSVRTSGSYLGFDEQYF.

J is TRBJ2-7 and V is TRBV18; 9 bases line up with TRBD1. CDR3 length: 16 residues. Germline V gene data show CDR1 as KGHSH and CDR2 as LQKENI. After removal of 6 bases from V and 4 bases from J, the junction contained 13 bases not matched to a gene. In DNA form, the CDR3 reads TGTGCCAGCTCCCAAAGCCGAACGGGGACAGGGTACGAGCAGTACTTC. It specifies CASSQSRTGTGYEQYF.

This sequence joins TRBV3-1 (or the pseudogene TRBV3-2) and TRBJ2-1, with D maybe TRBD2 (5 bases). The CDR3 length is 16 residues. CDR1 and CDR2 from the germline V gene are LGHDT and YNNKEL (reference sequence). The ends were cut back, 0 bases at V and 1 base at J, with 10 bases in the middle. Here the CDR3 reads CASSQDVERSYNEQFF. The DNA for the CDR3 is TGTGCCAGCAGCCAAGATGTAGAGCGGTCCTACAATGAGCAGTTCTTC.